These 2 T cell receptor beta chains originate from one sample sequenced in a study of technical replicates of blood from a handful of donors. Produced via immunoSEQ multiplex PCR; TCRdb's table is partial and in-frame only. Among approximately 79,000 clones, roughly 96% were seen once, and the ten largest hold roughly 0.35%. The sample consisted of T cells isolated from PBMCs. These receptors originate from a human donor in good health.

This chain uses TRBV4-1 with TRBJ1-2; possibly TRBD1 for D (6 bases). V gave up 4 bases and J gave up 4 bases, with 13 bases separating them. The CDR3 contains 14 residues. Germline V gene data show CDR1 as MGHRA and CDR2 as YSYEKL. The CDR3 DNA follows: TGCGCCAGCAGCCGGTACAGGGTCGCCTATGGCTACACCTTC. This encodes CASSRYRVAYGYTF.

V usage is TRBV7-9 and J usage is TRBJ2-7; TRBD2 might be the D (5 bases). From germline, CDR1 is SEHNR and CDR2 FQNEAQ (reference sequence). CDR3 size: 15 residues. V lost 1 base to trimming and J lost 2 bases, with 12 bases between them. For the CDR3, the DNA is TGTGCCAGCAGCTTAGAATCGGGAATCACCTACGAGCAGTACTTC. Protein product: CASSLESGITYEQYF.